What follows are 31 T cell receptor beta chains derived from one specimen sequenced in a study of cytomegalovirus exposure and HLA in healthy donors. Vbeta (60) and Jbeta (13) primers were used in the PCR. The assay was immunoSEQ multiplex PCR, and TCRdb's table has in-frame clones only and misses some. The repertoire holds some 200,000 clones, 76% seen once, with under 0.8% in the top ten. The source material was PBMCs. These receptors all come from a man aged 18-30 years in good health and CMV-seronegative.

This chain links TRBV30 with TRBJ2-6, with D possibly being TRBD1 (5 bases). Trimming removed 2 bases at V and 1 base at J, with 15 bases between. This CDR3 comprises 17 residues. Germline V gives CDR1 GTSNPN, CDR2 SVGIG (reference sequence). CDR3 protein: CAWSRAGFISGANVLTF. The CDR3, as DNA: TGTGCCTGGAGTCGTGCAGGGTTTATATCTGGGGCCAACGTCCTGACTTTC.

Written as DNA, the CDR3 is TGTGCCAGCAGCTTGCCCCCTGACAATGAGCAGTTCTTC. Encoded protein: CASSLPPDNEQFF. V gene TRBV5-6 combines with J gene TRBJ2-1, with unresolved D. Germline V gene data show CDR1 as SGHDT and CDR2 as YYEEEE. The CDR3 length is 13 residues. The V end lost 1 base, the J end lost 5 bases, and 7 bases lay between the germline ends.

CDR3 protein: CASSFTRSVGNEQYF. CDR3 DNA: TGTGCCAGCAGCTTTACTAGGTCTGTTGGCAACGAGCAGTACTTC. This sequence joins TRBV7-8 and TRBJ2-7, with a tentative D call TRBD2 (5 bases). Germline V gene data show CDR1 as SGHVS and CDR2 as FQNEAQ. This CDR3 is 15 amino acids long. V was clipped by 3 bases and J by 5 bases, with 17 bases between them.

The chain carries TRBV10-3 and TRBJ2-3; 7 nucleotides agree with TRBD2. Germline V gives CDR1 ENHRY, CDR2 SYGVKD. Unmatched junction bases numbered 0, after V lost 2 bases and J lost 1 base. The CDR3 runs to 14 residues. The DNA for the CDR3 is TGTGCCATCAGTGAGCGGGAGGGCACAGATACGCAGTATTTT. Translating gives CAISEREGTDTQYF.

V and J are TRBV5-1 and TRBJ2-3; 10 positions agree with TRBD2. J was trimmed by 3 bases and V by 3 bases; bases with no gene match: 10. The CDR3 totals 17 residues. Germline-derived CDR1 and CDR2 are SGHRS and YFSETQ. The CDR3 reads CASSSASGSRRTDTQYF. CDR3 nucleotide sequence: TGCGCCAGCAGCTCGGCTAGCGGGAGTAGGAGGACAGATACGCAGTATTTT.

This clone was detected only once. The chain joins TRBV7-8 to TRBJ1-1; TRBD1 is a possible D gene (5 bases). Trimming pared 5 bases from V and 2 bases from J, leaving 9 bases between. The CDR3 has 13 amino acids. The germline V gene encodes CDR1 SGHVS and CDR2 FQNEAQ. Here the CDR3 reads CASSRGVNTEAFF. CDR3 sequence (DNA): TGTGCCAGCAGCCGGGGGGTAAACACTGAAGCTTTCTTT.

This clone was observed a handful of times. This chain's CDR3 is CASSRDRFYEQYF. DNA of the CDR3: TGTGCCAGCAGCAGAGACAGATTTTACGAGCAGTACTTC. The chain is built from TRBV6-1 and TRBJ2-7; a possible D gene is TRBD1 (5 bases). CDR3 length equals 13 residues. Deletions cut 6 bases from V and 4 bases from J, with 13 bases between. CDR1 is MNHNS, CDR2 SASEGT, per germline.

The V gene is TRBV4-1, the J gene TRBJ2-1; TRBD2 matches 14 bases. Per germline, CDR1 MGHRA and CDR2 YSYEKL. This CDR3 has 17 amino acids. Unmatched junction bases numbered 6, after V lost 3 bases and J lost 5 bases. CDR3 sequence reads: CASSHVGTSGSDNEQFF. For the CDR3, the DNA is TGCGCCAGCAGCCATGTCGGGACTAGCGGGAGTGACAATGAGCAGTTCTTC.

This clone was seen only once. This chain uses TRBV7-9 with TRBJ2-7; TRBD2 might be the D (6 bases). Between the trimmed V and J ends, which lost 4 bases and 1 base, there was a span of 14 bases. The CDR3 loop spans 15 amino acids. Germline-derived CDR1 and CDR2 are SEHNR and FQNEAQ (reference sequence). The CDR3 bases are TGTGCCAGCAGCTCAGCTGGTGGAGGGTCCTACGAGCAGTACTTC. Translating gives CASSSAGGGSYEQYF.

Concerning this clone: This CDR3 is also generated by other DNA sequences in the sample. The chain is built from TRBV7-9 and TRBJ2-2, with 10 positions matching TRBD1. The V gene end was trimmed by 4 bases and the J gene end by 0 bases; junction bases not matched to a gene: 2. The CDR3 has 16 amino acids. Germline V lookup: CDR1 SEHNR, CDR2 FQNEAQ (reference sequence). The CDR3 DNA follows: TGTGCCAGCAGCTCCGGACAGGGGGCGAACACCGGGGAGCTGTTTTTT. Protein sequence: CASSSGQGANTGELFF.

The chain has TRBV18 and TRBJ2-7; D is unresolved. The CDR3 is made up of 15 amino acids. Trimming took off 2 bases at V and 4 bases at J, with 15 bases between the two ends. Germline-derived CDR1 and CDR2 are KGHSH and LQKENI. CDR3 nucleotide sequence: TGTGCCAGCTCACCATTAGCAGTCATGGTATACGAGCAGTACTTC. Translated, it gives CASSPLAVMVYEQYF.

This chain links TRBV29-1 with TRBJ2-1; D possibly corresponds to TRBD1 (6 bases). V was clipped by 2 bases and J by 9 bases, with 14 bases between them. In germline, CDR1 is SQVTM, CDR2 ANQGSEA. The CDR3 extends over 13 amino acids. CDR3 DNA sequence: TGCAGCGTTGAAAACAGGGTATCCAGTGAGCAGTTCTTC. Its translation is CSVENRVSSEQFF.

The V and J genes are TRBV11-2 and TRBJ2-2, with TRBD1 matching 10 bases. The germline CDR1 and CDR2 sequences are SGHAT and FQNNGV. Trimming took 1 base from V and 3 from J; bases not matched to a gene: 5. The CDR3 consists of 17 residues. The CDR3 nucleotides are TGTGCCAGCAGCTTAGCAGGGGACAGGGGCCACACCGGGGAGCTGTTTTTT. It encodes CASSLAGDRGHTGELFF.

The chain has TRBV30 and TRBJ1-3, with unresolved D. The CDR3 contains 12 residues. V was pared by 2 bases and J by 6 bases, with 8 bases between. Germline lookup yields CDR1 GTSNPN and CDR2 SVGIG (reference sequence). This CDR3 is CAWSLTENTIYF. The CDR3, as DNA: TGTGCCTGGAGTCTCACAGAAAACACCATATATTTT.

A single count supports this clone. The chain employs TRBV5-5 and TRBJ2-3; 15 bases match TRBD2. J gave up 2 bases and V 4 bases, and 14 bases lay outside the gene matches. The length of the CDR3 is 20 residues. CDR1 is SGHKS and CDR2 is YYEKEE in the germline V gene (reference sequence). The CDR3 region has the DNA TGTGCCAGCAGCCCTACTTTATGGACTAGCGGGAGGGATTACACAGATACGCAGTATTTT. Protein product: CASSPTLWTSGRDYTDTQYF.

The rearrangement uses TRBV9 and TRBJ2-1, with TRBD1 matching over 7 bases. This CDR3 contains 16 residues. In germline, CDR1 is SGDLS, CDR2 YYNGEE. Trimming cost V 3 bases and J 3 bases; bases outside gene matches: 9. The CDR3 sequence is CASSERDRVVYNEQFF. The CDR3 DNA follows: TGTGCCAGCAGCGAGAGAGACAGGGTGGTCTACAATGAGCAGTTCTTC.

The CDR3: CASSSLGSAYEQYF. The CDR3 nucleotides are TGTGCCAGCAGCTCCCTGGGTAGCGCCTACGAGCAGTACTTC. The chain is built from TRBV11-2 and TRBJ2-7; a weak D match, TRBD2 (5 bases). Germline CDR1 and CDR2: SGHAT and FQNNGV. The length of the CDR3 is 14 residues. V was trimmed by 4 bases and J by 2 bases, leaving 12 bases between them.

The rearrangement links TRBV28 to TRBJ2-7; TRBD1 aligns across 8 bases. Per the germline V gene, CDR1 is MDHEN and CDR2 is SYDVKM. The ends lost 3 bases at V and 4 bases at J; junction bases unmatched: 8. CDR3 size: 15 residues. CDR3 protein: CASSFPGGRSYEQYF. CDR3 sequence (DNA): TGTGCCAGCAGTTTCCCAGGGGGCCGAAGTTACGAGCAGTACTTC.

The CDR3 DNA follows: TGTGCCAGCAGCTTAGGTAGCGGACTAGCGGGGGACGAGCAGTACTTC. This translates into CASSLGSGLAGDEQYF. V is TRBV7-9 and J is TRBJ2-7; TRBD2 matches 13 bases. The junction had 5 bases not matched to a gene; V was cut back by 1 base and J by 5 bases. Germline V gene lookup returns CDR1 SEHNR and CDR2 FQNEAQ (reference sequence). The CDR3 loop spans 16 amino acids.

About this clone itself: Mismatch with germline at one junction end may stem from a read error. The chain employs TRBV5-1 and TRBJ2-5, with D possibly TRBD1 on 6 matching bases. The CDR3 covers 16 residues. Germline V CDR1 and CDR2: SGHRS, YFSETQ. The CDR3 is CASSLVFEGEQETQYF. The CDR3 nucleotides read TGCGCCAGCAGTTTGGTCTTCGAGGGGGAGCAAGAGACCCAGTACTTC.

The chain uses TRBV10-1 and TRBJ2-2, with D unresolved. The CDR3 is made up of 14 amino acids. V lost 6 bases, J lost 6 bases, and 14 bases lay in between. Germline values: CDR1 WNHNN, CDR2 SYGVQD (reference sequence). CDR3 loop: CASRFSSLSGELFF. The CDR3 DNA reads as TGCGCCAGCAGATTTAGTTCGTTGTCCGGGGAGCTGTTTTTT.

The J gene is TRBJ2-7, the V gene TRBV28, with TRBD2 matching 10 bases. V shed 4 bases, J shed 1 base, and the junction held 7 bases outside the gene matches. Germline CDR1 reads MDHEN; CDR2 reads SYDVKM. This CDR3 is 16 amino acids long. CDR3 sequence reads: CASSSPGLARSYEQYF. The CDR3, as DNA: TGTGCCAGCAGTTCACCGGGACTAGCGCGATCCTACGAGCAGTACTTC.

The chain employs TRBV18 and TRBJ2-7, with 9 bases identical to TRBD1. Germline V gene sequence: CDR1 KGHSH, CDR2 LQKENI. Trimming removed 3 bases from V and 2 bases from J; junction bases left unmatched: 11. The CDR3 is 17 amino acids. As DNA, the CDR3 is TGTGCCAGCTCACCGGGACAGGGCTCTTCCCGCCCCTACGAGCAGTACTTC. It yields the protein CASSPGQGSSRPYEQYF.

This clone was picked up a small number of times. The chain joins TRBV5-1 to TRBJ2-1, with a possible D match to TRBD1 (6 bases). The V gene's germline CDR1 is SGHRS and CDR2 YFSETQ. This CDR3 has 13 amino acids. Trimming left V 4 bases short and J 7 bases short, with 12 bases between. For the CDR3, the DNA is TGCGCCAGCAGCAAAGAACAGGGAAATGAGCAGTTCTTC. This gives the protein CASSKEQGNEQFF.

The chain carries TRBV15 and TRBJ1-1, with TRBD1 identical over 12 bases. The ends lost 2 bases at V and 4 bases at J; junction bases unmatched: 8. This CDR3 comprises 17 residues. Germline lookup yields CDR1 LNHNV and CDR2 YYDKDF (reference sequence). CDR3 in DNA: TGTGCCACCAGCAGAACCGGGACAGGGGGCCGAGGCACTGAAGCTTTCTTT. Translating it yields CATSRTGTGGRGTEAFF.

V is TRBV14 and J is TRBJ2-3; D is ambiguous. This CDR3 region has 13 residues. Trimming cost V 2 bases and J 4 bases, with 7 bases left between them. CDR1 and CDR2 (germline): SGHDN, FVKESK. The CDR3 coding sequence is TGTGCCAGCAGCCAAAACTCCGCAGATACGCAGTATTTT. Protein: CASSQNSADTQYF.

The CDR3 here is CASSYSTGGAGLEEKLFF. The CDR3 DNA sequence: TGTGCCAGCAGCTACTCAACAGGGGGCGCAGGGTTGGAGGAAAAACTGTTTTTT. The gene calls are TRBV2 and TRBJ1-4; TRBD1 matches at 9 bases. The CDR3 length is 18 residues. Germline loops: CDR1 SNHLY, CDR2 FYNNEI. The V and J ends lost 6 bases and 8 bases, in that order; junction bases with no gene match: 19.

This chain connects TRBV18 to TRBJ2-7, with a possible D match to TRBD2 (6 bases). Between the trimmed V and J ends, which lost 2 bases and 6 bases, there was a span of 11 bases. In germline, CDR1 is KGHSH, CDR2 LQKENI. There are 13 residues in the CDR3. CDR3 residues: CASSPGEDREQYF. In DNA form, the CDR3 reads TGTGCCAGCTCACCAGGGGAGGACCGCGAGCAGTACTTC.

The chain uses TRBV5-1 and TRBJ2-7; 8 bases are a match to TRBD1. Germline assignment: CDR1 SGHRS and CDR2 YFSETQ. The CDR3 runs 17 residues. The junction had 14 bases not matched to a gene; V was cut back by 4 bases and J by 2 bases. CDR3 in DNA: TGCGCCAGCAGCCACACACCCCGGGACAGGAAACCCTACGAGCAGTACTTC. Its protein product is CASSHTPRDRKPYEQYF.

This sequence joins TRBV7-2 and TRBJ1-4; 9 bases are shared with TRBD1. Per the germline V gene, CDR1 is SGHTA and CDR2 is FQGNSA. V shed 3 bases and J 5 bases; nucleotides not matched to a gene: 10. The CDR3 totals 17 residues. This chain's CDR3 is CASSFDWRGTGNEKLFF. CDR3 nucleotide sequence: TGTGCCAGCAGCTTCGACTGGCGGGGGACAGGGAATGAAAAACTGTTTTTT.

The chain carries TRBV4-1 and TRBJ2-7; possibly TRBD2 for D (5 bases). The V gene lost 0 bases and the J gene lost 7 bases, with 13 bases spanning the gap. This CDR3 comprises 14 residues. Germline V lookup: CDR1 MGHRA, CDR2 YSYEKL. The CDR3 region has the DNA TGCGCCAGCAGCCAAGATGCCTCTCCGGGGGAGCAGTACTTC. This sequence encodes CASSQDASPGEQYF.